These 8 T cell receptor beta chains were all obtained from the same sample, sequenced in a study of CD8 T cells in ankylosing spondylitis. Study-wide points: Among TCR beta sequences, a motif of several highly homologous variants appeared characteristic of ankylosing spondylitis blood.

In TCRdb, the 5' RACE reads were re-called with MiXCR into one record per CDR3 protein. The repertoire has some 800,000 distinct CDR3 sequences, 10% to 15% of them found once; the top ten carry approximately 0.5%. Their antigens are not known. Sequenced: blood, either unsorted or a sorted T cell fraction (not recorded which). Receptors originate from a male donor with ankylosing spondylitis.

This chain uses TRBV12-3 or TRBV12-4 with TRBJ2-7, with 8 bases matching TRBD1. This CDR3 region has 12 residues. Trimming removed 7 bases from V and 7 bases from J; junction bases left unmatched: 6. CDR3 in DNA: TGTGCCAGCACCTTCGACAGGGGAGAGCAGTACTTC. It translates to CASTFDRGEQYF.

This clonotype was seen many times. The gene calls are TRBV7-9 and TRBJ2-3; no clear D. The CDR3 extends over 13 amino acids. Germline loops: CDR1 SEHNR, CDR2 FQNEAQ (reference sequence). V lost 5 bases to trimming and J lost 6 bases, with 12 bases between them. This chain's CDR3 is CASSLPSADTQYF. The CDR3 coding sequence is TGTGCCAGCAGCCTCCCTTCGGCGGATACGCAGTATTTT.

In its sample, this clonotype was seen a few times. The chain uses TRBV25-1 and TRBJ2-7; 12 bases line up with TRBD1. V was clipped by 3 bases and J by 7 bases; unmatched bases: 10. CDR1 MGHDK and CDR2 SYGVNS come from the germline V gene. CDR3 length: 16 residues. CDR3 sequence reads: CASSDTSGTGGPEQYF. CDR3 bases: TGTGCCAGCAGTGACACCTCCGGGACAGGGGGCCCGGAGCAGTACTTC.

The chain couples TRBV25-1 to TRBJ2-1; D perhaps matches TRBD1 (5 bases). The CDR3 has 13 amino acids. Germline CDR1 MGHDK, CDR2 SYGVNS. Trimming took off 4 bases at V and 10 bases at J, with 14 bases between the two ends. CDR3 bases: TGTGCCAGCAGTGGCACGTACAGGTGGGAGCAGTTCTTC. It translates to CASSGTYRWEQFF. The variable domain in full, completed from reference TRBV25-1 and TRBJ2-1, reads EADIYQTPRYLVIGTGKKITLECSQTMGHDKMYWYQQDPGMELHLIHYSYGVNSTEKGDLSSESTVSRIRTEHFPLTLESARPSHTSQYLCASSGTYRWEQFFGPGTRLTVL.

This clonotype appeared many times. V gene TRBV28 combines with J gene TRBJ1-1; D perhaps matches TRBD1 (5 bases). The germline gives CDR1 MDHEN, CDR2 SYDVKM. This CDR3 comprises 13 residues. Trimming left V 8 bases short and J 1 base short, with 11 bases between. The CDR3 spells CASSWGRNTEAFF. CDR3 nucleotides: TGTGCCAGCTCGTGGGGCCGGAACACTGAAGCTTTCTTT.

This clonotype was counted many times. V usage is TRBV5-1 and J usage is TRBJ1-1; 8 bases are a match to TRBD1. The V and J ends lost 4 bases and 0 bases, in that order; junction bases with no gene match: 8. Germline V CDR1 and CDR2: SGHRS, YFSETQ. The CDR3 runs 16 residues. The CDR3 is CASSVWTGTLNTEAFF. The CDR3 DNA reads TGCGCCAGCAGCGTGTGGACAGGGACGCTGAACACTGAAGCTTTCTTT. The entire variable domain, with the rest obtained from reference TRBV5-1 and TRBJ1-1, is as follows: KAGVTQTPRYLIKTRGQQVTLSCSPISGHRSVSWYQQTPGQGLQFLFEYFSETQRNKGNFPGRFSGRQFSNSRSEMNVSTLELGDSALYLCASSVWTGTLNTEAFFGQGTRLTVV.

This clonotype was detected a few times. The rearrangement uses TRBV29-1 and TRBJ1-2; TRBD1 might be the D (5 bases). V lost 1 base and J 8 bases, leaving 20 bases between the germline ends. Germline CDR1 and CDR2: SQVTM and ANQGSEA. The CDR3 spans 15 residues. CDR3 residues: CSVEAGLGRSEGYTF. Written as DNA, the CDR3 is TGCAGCGTTGAAGCGGGGCTCGGCAGATCTGAGGGCTACACCTTC. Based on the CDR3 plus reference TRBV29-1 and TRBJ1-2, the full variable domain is SAVISQKPSRDICQRGTSLTIQCQVDSQVTMMFWYRQQPGQSLTLIATANQGSEATYESGFVIDKFPISRPNLTFSTLTVSNMSPEDSSIYLCSVEAGLGRSEGYTFGSGTRLTVV.

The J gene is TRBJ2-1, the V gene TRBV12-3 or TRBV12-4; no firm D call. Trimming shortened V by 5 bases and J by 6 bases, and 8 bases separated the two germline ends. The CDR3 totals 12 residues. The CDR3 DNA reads TGTGCCAGCAGTACCCGACGCAATGAGCAGTTCTTC. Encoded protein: CASSTRRNEQFF.